Below are 22 T cell receptor beta chains sequenced from a single sample in a study of CD8 T cells in Susac syndrome. The RNA, roughly 0.45 to 1 ug, was put through reverse transcription using random hexamers. TCRdb redid the calling of the immunoSEQ multiplex PCR reads with MiXCR, one entry per CDR3 protein. The sample lists approximately 100,000 distinct CDR3 sequences, 80% to 95% occurring once. Sequenced input: CD4+ T cells from PBMCs. Source of these receptors: a human donor in good health.

The rearrangement uses TRBV7-2 and TRBJ1-1; no definite D call. With 5 bases removed from V and 1 base from J, the gap between germline ends came to 8 bases. This CDR3 region has 13 residues. Germline V gene sequence: CDR1 SGHTA, CDR2 FQGNSA. The CDR3 DNA is TGTGCCAGCAGCGCCGATACGAACACTGAAGCTTTCTTT. As protein: CASSADTNTEAFF. The full variable domain, in which reference TRBV7-2 and TRBJ1-1 provide the parts outside the CDR3, is GAGVSQSPSNKVTEKGKDVELRCDPISGHTALYWYRQSLGQGLEFLIYFQGNSAPDKSGLPSDRFSAERTGGSVSTLTIQRTQQEDSAVYLCASSADTNTEAFFGQGTRLTVV.

The gene calls are TRBV4-2 and TRBJ1-1, with a weak D call TRBD1 (6 bases). Per germline, CDR1 LGHNA and CDR2 YNFKEQ. Trimming shortened V by 0 bases and J by 1 base, and 12 bases separated the two germline ends. There are 16 residues in the CDR3. CDR3: CASSQDVRGRNTEAFF. CDR3 DNA sequence: TGTGCCAGCAGCCAAGATGTCAGGGGACGGAACACTGAAGCTTTCTTT.

This rearrangement joins TRBV14 to TRBJ2-3; D gene unclear. Looked up from germline, CDR1 is SGHDN and CDR2 is FVKESK. V was pared by 2 bases and J by 6 bases, with 12 bases between. This CDR3 contains 14 residues. The CDR3 is CASSQTLVLDTQYF. In DNA, the CDR3 is TGTGCCAGCAGCCAAACCTTGGTCCTCGATACGCAGTATTTT. The full variable domain, rest sourced from reference TRBV14 and TRBJ2-3, is EAGVTQFPSHSVIEKGQTVTLRCDPISGHDNLYWYRRVMGKEIKFLLHFVKESKQDESGMPNNRFLAERTGGTYSTLKVQPAELEDSGVYFCASSQTLVLDTQYFGPGTRLTVL.

The rearrangement uses TRBV5-4 and TRBJ2-5, with D perhaps given as TRBD1 or TRBD2 (6 bases each). CDR3 length equals 18 residues. V gave up 4 bases and J gave up 5 bases, with 27 bases separating them. From germline, CDR1 is SGHNT and CDR2 YYREEE (reference sequence). The CDR3 coding sequence is TGTGCCAGCAGCCCCTCGGGGGCAGGACCGAGTTTGGGGGAGACCCAGTACTTC. It translates to CASSPSGAGPSLGETQYF.

The chain recombines TRBV3-1 with TRBJ1-1; unclear D gene. The CDR3 loop spans 13 amino acids. V was clipped by 4 bases and J by 2 bases, with 8 bases between them. From germline, CDR1 is LGHDT and CDR2 YNNKEL (reference sequence). CDR3 bases: TGTGCCAGCAGCCGAACAGACAACACTGAAGCTTTCTTT. Amino acids: CASSRTDNTEAFF.

This clonotype was observed once. This chain connects TRBV5-1 to TRBJ2-1; maybe TRBD2 (5 bases). Trimming removed 0 bases at V and 7 bases at J, with 8 bases between. This CDR3 comprises 13 residues. CDR1 is SGHRS and CDR2 is YFSETQ in the germline V gene. For the CDR3, the DNA is TGCGCCAGCAGCTTGGTGAGGGAGAATGAGCAGTTCTTC. Translating gives CASSLVRENEQFF.

The chain joins TRBV6-2 or TRBV6-3 to TRBJ2-7; the D gene is possibly TRBD1 (7 bases). V lost 8 bases, J lost 3 bases, and 14 bases lay in between. The CDR3 runs to 13 residues. Germline assignment: CDR1 MNHEY and CDR2 SVGEGT. For the CDR3, the DNA is TGTGCCAGCGGAGGGACAGACTTCTACGAGCAGTACTTC. Translation: CASGGTDFYEQYF.

This clonotype was detected only once. V usage is TRBV20-1 and J usage is TRBJ2-7, with D possibly matching TRBD1 (5 bases). Trimming shortened V by 7 bases and J by 5 bases, and 15 bases separated the two germline ends. The CDR3 is 12 residues long. Germline V gene data show CDR1 as DFQATT and CDR2 as SNEGSKA (reference sequence). The chain's CDR3 is CSGSRGYDEQYF. The CDR3 DNA reads as TGCAGTGGGTCTAGGGGATACGACGAGCAGTACTTC.

The DNA for the CDR3 is TGTGCCAGCAGCCAAGAGTCTCAGGGGTCCACTGAAGCTTTCTTT. Residues: CASSQESQGSTEAFF. V is TRBV3-1 and J is TRBJ1-1, with D maybe TRBD1 (6 bases). Germline V gives CDR1 LGHDT, CDR2 YNNKEL (reference sequence). V lost 0 bases and J 4 bases, leaving 12 bases between the germline ends. The CDR3 runs 15 residues.

J is TRBJ1-1 and V is TRBV30; the D is unclear. The germline gives CDR1 GTSNPN, CDR2 SVGIG (reference sequence). This CDR3 region has 14 residues. Trimming stripped 0 bases from V and 3 bases from J, with 11 bases between. The CDR3 nucleotides read TGTGCCTGGAGTGTGTGGGGAGAGGACACTGAAGCTTTCTTT. Encoded protein: CAWSVWGEDTEAFF.

The rearrangement links TRBV2 to TRBJ2-1; 9 bases map to TRBD2. In germline, CDR1 is SNHLY, CDR2 FYNNEI. After removal of 3 bases from V and 8 bases from J, the junction contained 5 bases not matched to a gene. The CDR3 length is 14 residues. As DNA, the CDR3 is TGTGCCAGCAGTGACGCGGGAGGGGGCGATGAGCAGTTCTTC. Its translation: CASSDAGGGDEQFF.

V is TRBV7-2 and J is TRBJ1-5; D gene unclear. Germline assignment: CDR1 SGHTA and CDR2 FQGNSA. There are 13 residues in the CDR3. Trimming cost V 5 bases and J 3 bases, with 8 bases left between them. CDR3 amino acids: CASSPDLNQPQHF. CDR3 coding DNA: TGTGCCAGCAGCCCAGACCTCAATCAGCCCCAGCATTTT.

V gene TRBV10-3 combines with J gene TRBJ1-1; D uncertain. This CDR3 region has 12 residues. Deletions cut 4 bases from V and 5 bases from J, with 8 bases between. Germline CDR1 is ENHRY and CDR2 is SYGVKD. CDR3 nucleotides: TGTGCCATCAGTGGATCCAGTACTGAAGCTTTCTTT. Translating gives CAISGSSTEAFF.

The chain joins TRBV20-1 to TRBJ1-2; possibly TRBD1 for D (6 bases). The CDR3 is 16 residues long. Germline V lookup: CDR1 DFQATT, CDR2 SNEGSKA (reference sequence). The V end was cut by 1 base, the J end by 5 bases, with 20 bases between. CDR3 sequence reads: CSARATGGRQGYGYTF. CDR3 in DNA: TGCAGTGCTAGAGCTACCGGGGGGCGCCAGGGGTATGGCTACACCTTC.

V gene TRBV4-3 combines with J gene TRBJ1-1; 8 nucleotides line up with TRBD1. After removal of 3 bases from V and 9 bases from J, the junction contained 3 bases not matched to a gene. Germline V lookup: CDR1 LGHNA, CDR2 YSLEER. The CDR3 is made up of 12 amino acids. The CDR3 reads CASSQRTGKAFF. CDR3 DNA sequence: TGCGCCAGCAGCCAGCGGACAGGGAAAGCTTTCTTT.

The chain combines TRBV20-1 with TRBJ2-3, with 7 bases matching TRBD1. V gave up 3 bases and J gave up 2 bases; unmatched junction bases: 8. Germline CDR1 DFQATT, CDR2 SNEGSKA (reference sequence). This CDR3 spans 15 amino acids. The CDR3 region has the DNA TGCAGTGCTAGTCGGGACAGCGCGTACACAGATACGCAGTATTTT. This encodes CSASRDSAYTDTQYF.

V and J are TRBV5-4 and TRBJ2-3; TRBD2 matches 7 bases. The length of the CDR3 is 14 residues. Germline V gene sequence: CDR1 SGHNT, CDR2 YYREEE (reference sequence). V lost 4 bases and J lost 2; bases outside the gene matches: 4. For the CDR3, the DNA is TGTGCCAGCAGCGGGGAGCGGGACACAGATACGCAGTATTTT. Encoded protein: CASSGERDTDTQYF.

This chain links TRBV13 with TRBJ2-5; TRBD1 matches at 9 bases. The CDR3 runs 15 residues. Trimming removed 8 bases from V and 7 bases from J; junction bases left unmatched: 14. CDR1 is PRHDT, CDR2 FYEKMQ, per germline (reference sequence). CDR3 sequence: CASGQEQGADGTQYF. For the CDR3, the DNA is TGTGCCAGCGGACAAGAACAGGGGGCGGATGGGACCCAGTACTTC.

This chain connects TRBV7-2 to TRBJ2-7; no clear D. The CDR3 has 15 amino acids. V dropped 2 bases and J dropped 2 bases, with 13 bases sitting between them. CDR1 and CDR2 (germline): SGHTA, FQGNSA. The CDR3 region has the DNA TGTGCCAGCAGCTTAACGGGCAGAGAGCCCTACGAGCAGTACTTC. Protein sequence: CASSLTGREPYEQYF.

The V call is TRBV7-2, the J call TRBJ2-7; the D gene could be TRBD1 or TRBD2 (5 bases each). There are 16 residues in the CDR3. Trimming shortened V by 1 base and J by 0 bases, and 13 bases separated the two germline ends. Germline lookup yields CDR1 SGHTA and CDR2 FQGNSA. CDR3 sequence (DNA): TGTGCCAGCAGCTTAGGGGGGAGAGGGGCCTCCTACGAGCAGTACTTC. Residues: CASSLGGRGASYEQYF.

This chain links TRBV20-1 with TRBJ1-5, with D uncertain. Germline CDR1 reads DFQATT; CDR2 reads SNEGSKA (reference sequence). Deletions cut 3 bases from V and 0 bases from J, with 15 bases between. This CDR3 comprises 16 residues. The CDR3 DNA is TGCAGTGCTAGTAGGGTTGGGTCTTATAGCAATCAGCCCCAGCATTTT. This encodes CSASRVGSYSNQPQHF.

J is TRBJ2-7 and V is TRBV20-1, with TRBD2 matching 7 bases. Trimming took 4 bases from V and 3 from J; bases not matched to a gene: 9. CDR3 size: 14 residues. CDR1 and CDR2 from the germline V gene are DFQATT and SNEGSKA (reference sequence). The CDR3 protein is CSATRNLAVYEQYF. CDR3 nucleotide sequence: TGCAGTGCTACCCGGAATCTAGCGGTCTACGAGCAGTACTTC.